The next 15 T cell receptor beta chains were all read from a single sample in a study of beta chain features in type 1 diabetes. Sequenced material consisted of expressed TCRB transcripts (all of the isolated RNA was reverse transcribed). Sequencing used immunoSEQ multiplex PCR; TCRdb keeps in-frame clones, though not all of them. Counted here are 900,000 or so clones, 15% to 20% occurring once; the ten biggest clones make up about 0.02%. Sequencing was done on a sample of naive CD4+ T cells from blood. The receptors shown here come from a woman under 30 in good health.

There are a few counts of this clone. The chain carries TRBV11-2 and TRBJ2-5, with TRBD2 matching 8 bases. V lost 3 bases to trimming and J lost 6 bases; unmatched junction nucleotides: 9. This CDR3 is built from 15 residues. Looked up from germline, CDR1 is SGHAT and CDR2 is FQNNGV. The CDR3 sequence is CASSFKREMLKTQYF. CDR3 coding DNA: TGTGCCAGCAGCTTTAAGCGGGAGATGCTGAAGACCCAGTACTTC.

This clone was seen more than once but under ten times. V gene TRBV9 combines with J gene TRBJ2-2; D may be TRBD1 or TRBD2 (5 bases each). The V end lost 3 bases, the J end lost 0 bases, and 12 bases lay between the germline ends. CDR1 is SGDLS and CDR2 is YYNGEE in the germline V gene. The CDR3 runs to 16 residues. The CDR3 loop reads CASSARGRANTGELFF. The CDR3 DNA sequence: TGTGCCAGCAGCGCCCGGGGACGGGCGAACACCGGGGAGCTGTTTTTT.

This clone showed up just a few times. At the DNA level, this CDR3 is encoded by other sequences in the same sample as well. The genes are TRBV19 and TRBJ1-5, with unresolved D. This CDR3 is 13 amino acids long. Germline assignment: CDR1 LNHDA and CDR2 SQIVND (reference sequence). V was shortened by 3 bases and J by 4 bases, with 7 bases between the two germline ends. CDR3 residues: CASSIRGNQPQHF. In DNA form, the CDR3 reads TGTGCCAGTAGTATTCGGGGTAATCAGCCCCAGCATTTT.

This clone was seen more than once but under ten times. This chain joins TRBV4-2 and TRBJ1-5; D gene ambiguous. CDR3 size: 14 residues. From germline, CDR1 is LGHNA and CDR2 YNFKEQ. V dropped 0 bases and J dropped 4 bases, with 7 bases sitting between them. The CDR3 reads CASSQDPGNQPQHF. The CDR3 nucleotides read TGTGCCAGCAGCCAAGATCCCGGGAATCAGCCCCAGCATTTT.

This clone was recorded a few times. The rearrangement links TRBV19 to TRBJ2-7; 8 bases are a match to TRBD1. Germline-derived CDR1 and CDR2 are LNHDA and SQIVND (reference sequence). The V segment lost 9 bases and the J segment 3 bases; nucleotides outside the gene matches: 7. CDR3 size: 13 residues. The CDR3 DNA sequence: TGTGCCAGCGCGGGGACAGGAGACTACGAGCAGTACTTC. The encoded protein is CASAGTGDYEQYF.

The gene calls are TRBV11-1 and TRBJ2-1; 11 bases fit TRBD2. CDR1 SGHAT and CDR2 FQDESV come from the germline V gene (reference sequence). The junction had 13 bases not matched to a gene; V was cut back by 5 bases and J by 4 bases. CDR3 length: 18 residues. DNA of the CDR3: TGTGCCAGCAGCCCCCCTGATAGCGGGAGGGCCCCTTACAATGAGCAGTTCTTC. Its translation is CASSPPDSGRAPYNEQFF.

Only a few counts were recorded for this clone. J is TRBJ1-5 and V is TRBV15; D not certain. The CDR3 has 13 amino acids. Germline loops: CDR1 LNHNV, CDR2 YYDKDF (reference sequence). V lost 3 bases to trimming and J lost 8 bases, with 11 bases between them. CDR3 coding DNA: TGTGCCACCAGCAGGGTTGTGCGGGAGCCCCAGCATTTT. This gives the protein CATSRVVREPQHF.

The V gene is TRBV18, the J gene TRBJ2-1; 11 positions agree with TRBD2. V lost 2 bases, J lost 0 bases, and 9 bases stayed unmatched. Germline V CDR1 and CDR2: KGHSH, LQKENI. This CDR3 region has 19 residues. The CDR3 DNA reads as TGTGCCAGCTCACCAGGGGCGGCTAGCGGGGGGAGCTCCTACAATGAGCAGTTCTTC. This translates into CASSPGAASGGSSYNEQFF.

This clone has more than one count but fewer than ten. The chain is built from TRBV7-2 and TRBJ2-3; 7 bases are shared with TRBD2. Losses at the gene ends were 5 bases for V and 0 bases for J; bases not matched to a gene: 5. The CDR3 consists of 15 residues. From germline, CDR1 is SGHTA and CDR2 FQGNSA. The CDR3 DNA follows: TGTGCCAGCAGCCCCGGGACTATTAGCACAGATACGCAGTATTTT. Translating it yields CASSPGTISTDTQYF.

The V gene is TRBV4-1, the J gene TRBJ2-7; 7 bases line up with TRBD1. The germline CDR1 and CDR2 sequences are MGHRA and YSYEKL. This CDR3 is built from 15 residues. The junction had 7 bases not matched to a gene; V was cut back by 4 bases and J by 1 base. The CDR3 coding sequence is TGCGCCAGCAGCCGAGCTCAGGGGGTTTCCTACGAGCAGTACTTC. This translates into CASSRAQGVSYEQYF.

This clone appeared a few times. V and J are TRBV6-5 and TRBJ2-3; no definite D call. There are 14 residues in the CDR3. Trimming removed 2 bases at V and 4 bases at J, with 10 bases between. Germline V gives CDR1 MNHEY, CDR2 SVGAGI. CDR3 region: CASSYLLGADTQYF. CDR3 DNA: TGTGCCAGCAGTTACCTTCTAGGTGCAGATACGCAGTATTTT.

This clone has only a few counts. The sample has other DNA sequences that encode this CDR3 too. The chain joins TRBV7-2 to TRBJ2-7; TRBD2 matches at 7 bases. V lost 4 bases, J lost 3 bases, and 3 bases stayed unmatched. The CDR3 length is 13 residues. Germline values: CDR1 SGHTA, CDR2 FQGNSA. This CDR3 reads CASSSTGGYEQYF. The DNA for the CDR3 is TGTGCCAGCAGCTCCACGGGGGGCTACGAGCAGTACTTC.

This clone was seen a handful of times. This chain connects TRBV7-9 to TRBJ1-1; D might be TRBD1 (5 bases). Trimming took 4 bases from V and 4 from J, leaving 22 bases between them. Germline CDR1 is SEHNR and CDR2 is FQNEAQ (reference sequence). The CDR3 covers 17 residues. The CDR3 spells CASSSPYGGDGGTEAFF. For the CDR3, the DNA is TGTGCCAGCAGCTCACCATATGGAGGAGACGGGGGCACTGAAGCTTTCTTT. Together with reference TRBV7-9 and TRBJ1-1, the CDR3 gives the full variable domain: DTGVSQNPRHKITKRGQNVTFRCDPISEHNRLYWYRQTLGQGPEFLTYFQNEAQLEKSRLLSDRFSAERPKGSFSTLEIQRTEQGDSAMYLCASSSPYGGDGGTEAFFGQGTRLTVV.

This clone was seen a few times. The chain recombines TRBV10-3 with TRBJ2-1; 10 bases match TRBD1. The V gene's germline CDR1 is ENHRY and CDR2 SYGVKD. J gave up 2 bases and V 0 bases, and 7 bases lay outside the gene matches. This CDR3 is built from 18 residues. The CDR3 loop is CAISESRDRGTTYNEQFF. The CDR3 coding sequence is TGTGCCATCAGTGAGTCCCGGGACAGGGGTACAACCTACAATGAGCAGTTCTTC.

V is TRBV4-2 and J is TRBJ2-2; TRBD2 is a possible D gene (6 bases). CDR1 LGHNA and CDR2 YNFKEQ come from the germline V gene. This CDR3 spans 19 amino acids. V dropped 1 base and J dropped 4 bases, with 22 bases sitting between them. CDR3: CASSQVVRVAGSGTGELFF. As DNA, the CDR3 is TGTGCCAGCAGCCAAGTTGTCAGGGTGGCGGGATCGGGCACCGGGGAGCTGTTTTTT.